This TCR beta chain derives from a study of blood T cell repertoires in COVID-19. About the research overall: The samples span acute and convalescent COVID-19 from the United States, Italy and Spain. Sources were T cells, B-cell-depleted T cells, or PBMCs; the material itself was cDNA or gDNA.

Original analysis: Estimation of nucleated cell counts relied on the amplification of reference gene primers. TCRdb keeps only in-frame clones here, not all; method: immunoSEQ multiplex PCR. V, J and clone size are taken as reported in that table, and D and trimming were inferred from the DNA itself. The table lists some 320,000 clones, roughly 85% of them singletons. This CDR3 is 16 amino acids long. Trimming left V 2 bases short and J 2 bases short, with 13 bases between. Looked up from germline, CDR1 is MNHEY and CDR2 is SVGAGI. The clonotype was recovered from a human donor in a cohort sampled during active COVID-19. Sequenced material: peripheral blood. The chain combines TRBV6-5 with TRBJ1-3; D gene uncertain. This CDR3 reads CASSYGIEGPGNTIYF. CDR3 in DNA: TGTGCCAGCAGTTACGGTATTGAGGGCCCTGGAAACACCATATATTTT.